This TCR beta chain was identified in a study of CXCR3-negative and CXCR3-positive naive CD8 T cells (dated 2019 in TCRdb). Broadly, across the study: In total, 130 million to 150 million TRB reads were obtained, which works out to roughly 1.5 +/- 0.3 million reads per library. Diversity and physicochemical repertoire analyses covered approximately 10 donors pooled from two independent experiments. The TRBV-TRBJ cluster analysis covered naive subsets from 5 or 6 donors and memory cells from 3 donors. General findings and caveats noted by the study authors: Because surface CD5, which is linked to self-reactivity in mice, was comparable between the naive subsets, TCR interaction strength was also inferred from the physicochemical properties of TRB CDR3s. Comparably high repertoire diversity was found in both naive subsets, whereas much lower repertoire diversity was found in memory CD8+ T cells. Compared with CXCR3-negative naive cells, CXCR3-positive naive cells had TRB CDR3s with higher hydrophobicity (lower Kidera factor 4), lower energy, and higher strength and volume indices. Because CXCR3 expression was partially decreased after cryopreservation, freshly isolated PBMCs were used for most assays. Naive CXCR3-negative and CXCR3-positive cells from the same donor showed similar TRBV-TRBJ usage, whereas memory cells showed distinct patterns.

Each CD8+ T cell subset was flow-sorted in triplicate, and 300,000 or so cells per subset were placed directly into RLT lysis buffer. To keep memory contaminants out, a stringent definition of naive CD8+ T cells was applied: CD45RO-CCR7+CD27+CD95-. Peripheral blood mononuclear cells were isolated from buffy coats by standard density gradient centrifugation. A FACSAria III was used to flow-sort naive CXCR3-negative and CXCR3-positive CD8+ T cells. Total RNA was extracted from sorted cells with an RNeasy Mini Kit. The CDR3 covers 15 residues, taking in both the cysteine and the phenylalanine. No coding sequence is recorded. In regard to this clonotype: This clone's antigen is unknown.

This sample was sequenced with a NextSeq 550. The Human TCR Profiling Kit (MiLaboratory) was used to prepare UMI-labeled 5' RACE TRB cDNA libraries. The full amount of extracted RNA was used for cDNA synthesis, and the full amount of resulting cDNA was used for PCR amplification. Libraries were prepared in parallel with an identical number of PCR cycles. Processing in the source paper ran as follows. With a minimum of two reads required per UMI, MIGEC and MiXCR pulled out about 49,000 +/- 11,000 unique UMI-labeled TRB cDNA molecules from each library. On average, about 40,000 +/- 10,000 functional in-frame TRB CDR3 nucleotide clonotypes lacking stop codons were found per library. Diversity metrics, including normalized Shannon-Wiener and Chao1, were computed in VDJtools after downsampling to 5000 UMI-labeled TRB molecules per sample. For the central five CDR3 residues, VDJtools calculated physicochemical properties weighted by clonotype size, namely interaction energy, strength, volume and Kidera factor 4. Following reprocessing of the reads by TCRdb, the data hold one row per CDR3 protein sequence and no DNA is available. TCRdb's processing, not the authors', yielded these V and J calls. The sample's clone listing holds tens of thousands of distinct CDR3 sequences. The ten largest clones take up approximately 0.62% of the sample.

The sequence was collected from a human donor in good health. Some clones in this sample may be carry-over from other donors' samples. Here the chain combines TRBV3-2 and TRBJ2-1; the D call from TCRdb, TRBD1, cannot be confirmed without DNA. TRBV3-2 is a listed pseudogene. Sequencing was carried out using naive CXCR3+ CD8+ T cells from blood. This specimen's cell subset or site label, interpreted: CD45RO-CCR7+CD27+CD95- naive CD8+ T cells expressing CXCR3 (TNR3+). Here the CDR3 is given as CASSQRDRGHGEQFF.